This T cell receptor beta chain derives from a study of cytomegalovirus exposure and HLA in healthy donors. As for the study in general: In an early release, HLA-typed donors contributed approximately 82 million unique TCR sequences. Study-wide points: Researchers counted 164 TCR beta chains as cytomegalovirus-associated.

This PCR relied on a set of 60 Vbeta primers and 13 Jbeta primers. The method was immunoSEQ multiplex PCR; TCRdb's version includes in-frame clones alone and lacks a portion of them. The table records 100,000 to 150,000 clones, around 85% of them present only once. About this clone: What it binds is not known.

CDR1 MNHNS and CDR2 SASEGT come from the germline V gene. The CDR3 sequence is 13 residues long. Trimming took off 6 bases at V and 8 bases at J, with 16 bases between the two ends. Sequencing was done on a sample of PBMCs. This receptor was obtained from a man between 18 and 35 years old in good health and CMV-seropositive. The J gene is TRBJ1-2, the V gene TRBV6-1, with unresolved D. In DNA form, the CDR3 reads TGTGCCAGCAGCCCGTCCCTGAGCTGGGGCTACACCTTC. It translates to CASSPSLSWGYTF.